Presented here are 28 T cell receptor beta chains from one specimen sequenced in a study of CD8+CD57+ T cells in acquired aplastic anemia. Patients picked for sequencing had shown CD8+CD57+ cell expansion detected by flow cytometry. According to the study, genomic DNA was the template for TCR beta VDJ and CDR3 profiling. One entry per CDR3 protein results from TCRdb running MiXCR on the reads. Of about 180,000 distinct CDR3 sequences in the sample, around 60% were seen once. Sequences were obtained from sorted CD4+, CD8+, or CD8+CD57+ T cells (not recorded which) from PBMCs. The receptors stem from a human donor with aplastic anemia.

A few counts support this clonotype. The chain employs TRBV19 and TRBJ1-6; D is possibly TRBD1 (6 bases). V was trimmed by 2 bases and J by 8 bases, leaving 10 bases between them. This CDR3 region has 14 residues. Germline lookup yields CDR1 LNHDA and CDR2 SQIVND (reference sequence). The CDR3 here is CASSITGNYSPLHF. Written as DNA, the CDR3 is TGTGCCAGTAGTATAACAGGGAACTATTCACCCCTCCACTTT.

The chain has TRBV20-1 and TRBJ1-6, with a weak D call TRBD1 (6 bases). V shed 0 bases and J shed 10 bases, with 16 bases lying between them. Per the germline V gene, CDR1 is DFQATT and CDR2 is SNEGSKA (reference sequence). The CDR3 consists of 15 residues. CDR3 DNA sequence: TGCAGTGCTAGAGACCGACCGGGGGGCGGCTCACCCCTCCACTTT. Protein sequence: CSARDRPGGGSPLHF.

This clonotype appeared a single time. This chain joins TRBV5-1 and TRBJ2-7; a weak D match, TRBD1 (5 bases). This CDR3 region has 13 residues. Trimming cost V 0 bases and J 5 bases, with 9 bases left between them. CDR1 is SGHRS and CDR2 is YFSETQ in the germline V gene. The CDR3 DNA sequence: TGCGCCAGCAGCTTGGAACAGGTCCACGAGCAGTACTTC. Its translation: CASSLEQVHEQYF.

This rearrangement joins TRBV20-1 to TRBJ1-3; no firm D call. The CDR3 covers 14 residues. Trimming stripped 3 bases from V and 0 bases from J, with 9 bases between. Germline loops: CDR1 DFQATT, CDR2 SNEGSKA (reference sequence). The CDR3 DNA reads TGCAGTGCTAGTCAGGAGAGCTCTGGAAACACCATATATTTT. Translating it yields CSASQESSGNTIYF.

The rearrangement uses TRBV7-8 and TRBJ2-5, with TRBD1 identical over 10 bases. V shed 3 bases, J shed 3 bases, and the junction held 4 bases outside the gene matches. The CDR3 consists of 15 residues. Looked up from germline, CDR1 is SGHVS and CDR2 is FQNEAQ. CDR3 loop: CASSLWTGGEETQYF. CDR3 nucleotides: TGTGCCAGCAGCTTGTGGACAGGGGGGGAAGAGACCCAGTACTTC.

This sequence joins TRBV29-1 and TRBJ2-1, with TRBD2 identical over 10 bases. The CDR3 contains 13 residues. V gave up 4 bases and J gave up 15 bases; unmatched junction bases: 12. CDR1 is SQVTM, CDR2 ANQGSEA, per germline. CDR3 DNA sequence: TGCAGCGTTGCAGAACTAGCGGGGTTCGGATTGTTCTTC. This gives the protein CSVAELAGFGLFF.

This clonotype was seen just once. The V gene is TRBV7-2, the J gene TRBJ1-2, with a possible D match to TRBD1 (5 bases). This CDR3 comprises 14 residues. V shed 5 bases and J shed 6 bases, with 16 bases lying between them. CDR1 and CDR2 (germline): SGHTA, FQGNSA. This CDR3 reads CASSLGGVGNGYTF. As DNA, the CDR3 is TGTGCCAGCAGCCTGGGGGGGGTGGGTAATGGCTACACCTTC.

This chain joins TRBV6-6 and TRBJ2-7; TRBD1 is a possible D gene (6 bases). Trimming pared 5 bases from V and 0 bases from J, leaving 8 bases between. Germline CDR1 reads MNHNY; CDR2 reads SVGAGI (reference sequence). The CDR3 is made up of 13 amino acids. CDR3 sequence: CASSKQGSYEQYF. The CDR3 DNA reads TGTGCCAGCAGTAAACAGGGCTCCTACGAGCAGTACTTC.

This clonotype was recorded a few times. The V gene is TRBV7-2, the J gene TRBJ2-3, with TRBD1 identical over 7 bases. V was pared by 1 base and J by 4 bases, with 11 bases of the junction left unmatched. Germline CDR1 and CDR2: SGHTA and FQGNSA. The CDR3 contains 17 residues. The CDR3 DNA follows: TGTGCCAGCAGCTTAGGGACAGGCGGCGTCGGGGCAGATACGCAGTATTTT. It translates to CASSLGTGGVGADTQYF.

The V call is TRBV5-1, the J call TRBJ2-2, with D tentatively TRBD1 or TRBD2 (7 bases each). From germline, CDR1 is SGHRS and CDR2 YFSETQ. V was trimmed by 6 bases and J by 5 bases, leaving 17 bases between them. This CDR3 region has 15 residues. CDR3 in DNA: TGCGCCAGCACCCAGGGGGGGCGCGTGACCGGGGAGCTGTTTTTT. Translating it yields CASTQGGRVTGELFF.

This rearrangement joins TRBV29-1 to TRBJ2-7; 7 bases fit TRBD1. CDR3 length equals 15 residues. The V and J ends lost 0 bases and 3 bases, in that order; junction bases with no gene match: 8. CDR1 SQVTM and CDR2 ANQGSEA come from the germline V gene. Here the CDR3 DNA reads TGCAGCGTTGAAGATGACGGGACAGCCCGCTACGAGCAGTACTTC. It is translated as CSVEDDGTARYEQYF.

This clonotype showed up many times. The chain is built from TRBV10-1 and TRBJ2-3; D is possibly TRBD1 (6 bases). V was shortened by 6 bases and J by 2 bases, with 12 bases between the two germline ends. CDR3 length equals 14 residues. Per germline, CDR1 WNHNN and CDR2 SYGVQD (reference sequence). The CDR3 DNA sequence: TGCGCCAGCAGCGACGGACAGATCACAGATACGCAGTATTTT. Protein product: CASSDGQITDTQYF.

The V call is TRBV7-8, the J call TRBJ1-6; a weak D match, TRBD1 (6 bases). V lost 4 bases, J lost 8 bases, and 15 bases lay in between. CDR3 size: 15 residues. Germline V gene sequence: CDR1 SGHVS, CDR2 FQNEAQ. CDR3 in amino acids: CASSSNRVRDSPLHF. The DNA for the CDR3 is TGTGCCAGCAGCTCAAACAGGGTTAGGGATTCACCCCTCCACTTT. The full variable domain, in which reference TRBV7-8 and TRBJ1-6 provide the parts outside the CDR3, is GAGVSQSPRYKVAKRGQDVALRCDPISGHVSLFWYQQALGQGPEFLTYFQNEAQLDKSGLPSDRFFAERPEGSVSTLKIQRTQQEDSAVYLCASSSNRVRDSPLHFGNGTRLTVT.

The chain uses TRBV19 and TRBJ1-1; D not certain. The CDR3 is made up of 13 amino acids. V shed 6 bases and J shed 5 bases, with 13 bases lying between them. Germline CDR1 and CDR2: LNHDA and SQIVND (reference sequence). The CDR3 spells CASSQGGGTEAFF. For the CDR3, the DNA is TGTGCCAGTAGCCAAGGAGGAGGAACTGAAGCTTTCTTT.

The J gene is TRBJ2-7, the V gene TRBV7-3; D ambiguous. The CDR3 extends over 15 amino acids. Looked up from germline, CDR1 is SGHTA and CDR2 is FQGTGA. The ends were cut back, 2 bases at V and 2 bases at J, with 13 bases in the middle. In DNA form, the CDR3 reads TGTGCCAGCAGCTTATTCGGCGGAAACACCTACGAGCAGTACTTC. It specifies CASSLFGGNTYEQYF. Complete variable domain (other parts from reference TRBV7-3 and TRBJ2-7): GAGVSQTPSNKVTEKGKYVELRCDPISGHTALYWYRQSLGQGPEFLIYFQGTGAADDSGLPNDRFFAVRPEGSVSTLKIQRTERGDSAVYLCASSLFGGNTYEQYFGPGTRLTVT.

The chain has TRBV20-1 and TRBJ2-5; tentatively, D is TRBD1 (5 bases). With 2 bases removed from V and 5 bases from J, the gap between germline ends came to 9 bases. Germline-derived CDR1 and CDR2 are DFQATT and SNEGSKA (reference sequence). There are 12 residues in the CDR3. The CDR3 DNA follows: TGCAGTGCTAGATCCAAGGGGGAGACCCAGTACTTC. Amino acid sequence: CSARSKGETQYF.

The chain uses TRBV7-6 and TRBJ1-1, with D unresolved. Germline CDR1 and CDR2: SGHVS and FNYEAQ. V dropped 4 bases and J dropped 4 bases, with 13 bases sitting between them. The CDR3 runs to 14 residues. CDR3: CASSSQMESTEAFF. The CDR3 DNA follows: TGTGCCAGCAGCTCCCAGATGGAGAGCACTGAAGCTTTCTTT.

The gene calls are TRBV7-2 and TRBJ2-7; possible D gene TRBD1, 6 bases. CDR1 is SGHTA, CDR2 FQGNSA, per germline. V was trimmed by 3 bases and J by 3 bases, leaving 9 bases between them. The CDR3 extends over 13 amino acids. CDR3 DNA: TGTGCCAGCAGCTTGAACAGGGTCTACGAGCAGTACTTC. As protein: CASSLNRVYEQYF.

CDR3 in DNA: TGTGCCAGCAGTGGGGACAGGGGGACTGAAGCTTTCTTT. Protein sequence: CASSGDRGTEAFF. This chain connects TRBV9 to TRBJ1-1, with 11 bases aligning to TRBD1. The CDR3 runs 13 residues. V shed 5 bases and J 5 bases; nucleotides not matched to a gene: 2. The germline V gene has CDR1 SGDLS and CDR2 YYNGEE. Looking up the rest from reference TRBV9 and TRBJ1-1 gives the full variable domain: DSGVTQTPKHLITATGQRVTLRCSPRSGDLSVYWYQQSLDQGLQFLIQYYNGEERAKGNILERFSAQQFPDLHSELNLSSLELGDSALYFCASSGDRGTEAFFGQGTRLTVV.

This clonotype was counted many times. The chain couples TRBV6-6 to TRBJ2-3; 11 bases map to TRBD2. Unmatched junction bases numbered 3, after V lost 4 bases and J lost 6 bases. The CDR3 length is 14 residues. Germline CDR1 reads MNHNY; CDR2 reads SVGAGI (reference sequence). CDR3 loop: CASSWASGGDTQYF. The CDR3 region has the DNA TGTGCCAGCAGTTGGGCTAGCGGGGGGGATACGCAGTATTTT.

This clonotype occurred once. The chain is built from TRBV19 and TRBJ2-7; TRBD2 matches at 12 bases. This CDR3 has 15 residues. V shed 3 bases, J shed 2 bases, and the junction held 2 bases outside the gene matches. In germline, CDR1 is LNHDA, CDR2 SQIVND (reference sequence). The CDR3 loop is CASSMLAGGTYEQYF. CDR3 nucleotide sequence: TGTGCCAGTAGTATGCTAGCGGGAGGGACCTACGAGCAGTACTTC.

V and J are TRBV5-1 and TRBJ1-2, with D tentatively TRBD1 (5 bases). Germline V gene lookup returns CDR1 SGHRS and CDR2 YFSETQ. This CDR3 comprises 15 residues. With 1 base removed from V and 4 bases from J, the gap between germline ends came to 14 bases. CDR3 coding DNA: TGCGCCAGCAGCTTGCCAGGGATGGATGGCTATGGCTACACCTTC. Protein product: CASSLPGMDGYGYTF.

Concerning this clonotype itself: The germline gene is not matched at one end of the junction; a read error may be the cause. The chain joins TRBV9 to TRBJ1-2; D remains unclear. The germline V gene has CDR1 SGDLS and CDR2 YYNGEE. This CDR3 is built from 11 residues. CDR3: CARSAPDGYTF. The CDR3 nucleotides are TGTGCCCGCAGCGCCCCGGATGGCTACACCTTC.

V and J are TRBV5-1 and TRBJ2-7, with TRBD2 matching 7 bases. This CDR3 is built from 16 residues. Per germline, CDR1 SGHRS and CDR2 YFSETQ. Germline trimming cut 0 bases from V and 0 bases from J; bases unmatched to any gene: 6. The CDR3 reads CASSLAVGGSSYEQYF. CDR3 sequence (DNA): TGCGCCAGCAGCTTGGCCGTGGGCGGGAGCTCCTACGAGCAGTACTTC.

This chain connects TRBV25-1 to TRBJ1-2; D gene unclear. The CDR3 runs to 12 residues. The germline CDR1 and CDR2 sequences are MGHDK and SYGVNS. V was shortened by 5 bases and J by 5 bases, with 9 bases between the two germline ends. CDR3: CASSLRSYGYTF. CDR3 in DNA: TGTGCCAGCAGTCTACGGTCTTATGGCTACACCTTC.

This clonotype turned up a few times. The V and J genes are TRBV9 and TRBJ2-3, with 7 bases fitting TRBD2. Germline V CDR1 and CDR2: SGDLS, YYNGEE. V lost 4 bases to trimming and J lost 2 bases; unmatched junction nucleotides: 7. This CDR3 has 15 amino acids. CDR3: CASSQEGLPTDTQYF. Here the CDR3 DNA reads TGTGCCAGCAGCCAAGAGGGACTACCCACAGATACGCAGTATTTT.

The sample holds many counts of this clonotype. The J gene is TRBJ1-2, the V gene TRBV29-1; no definite D call. Trimming left V 8 bases short and J 1 base short, with 11 bases between. The CDR3 is 12 amino acids. The germline CDR1 and CDR2 sequences are SQVTM and ANQGSEA. In nucleotides, the CDR3 is TGCAGCTCCCTGGAGGGTAACTATGGCTACACCTTC. This encodes CSSLEGNYGYTF.

The V gene is TRBV9, the J gene TRBJ2-3; no reliable D call. CDR3 size: 12 residues. The germline CDR1 and CDR2 sequences are SGDLS and YYNGEE. V was shortened by 4 bases and J by 3 bases, with 6 bases between the two germline ends. In DNA form, the CDR3 reads TGTGCCAGCAGCTCACGGACAGATACGCAGTATTTT. It encodes CASSSRTDTQYF.